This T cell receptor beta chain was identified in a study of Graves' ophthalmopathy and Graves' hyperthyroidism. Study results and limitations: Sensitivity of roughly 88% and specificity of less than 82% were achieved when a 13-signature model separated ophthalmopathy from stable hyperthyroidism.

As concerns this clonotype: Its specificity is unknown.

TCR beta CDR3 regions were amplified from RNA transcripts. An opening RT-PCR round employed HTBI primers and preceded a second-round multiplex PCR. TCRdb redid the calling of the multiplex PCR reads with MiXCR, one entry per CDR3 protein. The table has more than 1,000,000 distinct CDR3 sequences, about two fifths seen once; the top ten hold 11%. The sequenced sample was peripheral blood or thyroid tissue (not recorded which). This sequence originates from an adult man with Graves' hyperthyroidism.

CDR3 nucleotide sequence: TGTGCCAGCGGCGGGGCAGCTTTATCGAACACTGAAGCTTTCTTT. Amino acid sequence: CASGGAALSNTEAFF. The chain links TRBV10-3 to TRBJ1-1, with D perhaps TRBD1 (5 bases). The CDR3 consists of 15 residues. The V gene's germline CDR1 is ENHRY and CDR2 SYGVKD. Trimming stripped 10 bases from V and 1 base from J, with 19 bases between.